The rows below give T cell receptor beta chains drawn from one sample of a study of control samples from healthy donors and cancer patients. Libraries were prepared by immunoSEQ multiplex PCR; TCRdb keeps only in-frame clonotypes and omits some of them. The data show 95,000 to 150,000 clones, about 91% seen once. The sequenced sample consisted of blood. Every receptor here comes from a man in his forties in good health. CDR3s include the opening cysteine and the closing phenylalanine or tryptophan. The order of the fields is J gene, V gene, clone size, D gene, CDR3 DNA, CDR3 protein. A D gene is named only where the DNA matches it firmly. Size is stated for part of the rows, as once, few or many counts, or as a class when the clone is expanded.

TRBJ2-7,TRBV5-1,-,-,TGCGCCAGCAGCTTTGAACTAGCACGGGGCGAGCAGTACTTC,CASSFELARGEQYF
TRBJ2-1,TRBV2,-,-,TGTGCCAGCCGAAGCACCTACAATGAGCAGTTCTTC,CASRSTYNEQFF
TRBJ1-6,TRBV9,-,-,TGTGCCAGCAGCGTAGGAAGAGATAATTCACCCCTCCACTTT,CASSVGRDNSPLHF
TRBJ1-3,TRBV5-1,-,TRBD1,TGCGCCAGCAGCCCTTGGCCCTCAGGGGGCACTGGAAACACCATATATTTT,CASSPWPSGGTGNTIYF
TRBJ1-5,TRBV6-2/TRBV6-3,few,TRBD1,TGTGCCAGCAGTTACTCCATCCTAACAGGGGCTTATAGCAATCAGCCCCAGCATTTT,CASSYSILTGAYSNQPQHF
TRBJ2-4,TRBV4-3,-,TRBD1,TGCGCCAGCAGCCACCTGACAGGGGGCAAAAACATTCAGTACTTC,CASSHLTGGKNIQYF
TRBJ1-4,TRBV19,-,-,TGTGCCAGTAGTGCCACCCTGGAAAAACTGTTTTTT,CASSATLEKLFF
TRBJ2-7,TRBV19,-,-,TGTGCCACTGCTCGGGACGAGACCTACGAGCAGTACTTC,CATARDETYEQYF
TRBJ1-3,TRBV2,-,TRBD1,TGTGCCAGCAGACCCGGGACAGGGGGTGGAAACACCATATATTTT,CASRPGTGGGNTIYF
TRBJ2-3,TRBV4-1,-,TRBD2,TGCGCCAGCAGCCAAGGTCTAGCGGGGCGGTGGGATACGCAGTATTTT,CASSQGLAGRWDTQYF
TRBJ1-1,TRBV4-1,-,-,TGCGCCAGCAGACAGACGTCCAACACTGAAGCTTTCTTT,CASRQTSNTEAFF
TRBJ2-1,TRBV6-1,-,TRBD2,TGTGCCAGCAGTGAAGCATCAGCGGGGGACTACAATGAGCAGTTCTTC,CASSEASAGDYNEQFF
TRBJ1-6,TRBV7-8,-,TRBD1,TGTGCCAGCAGCTCCCCCCCGGGACAGGGAATGGATTCACCCCTCCACTTT,CASSSPPGQGMDSPLHF
TRBJ1-3,TRBV18,once,-,TGTGCCAGCTCACCGCTGGAGACAGGAAACACCATATATTTT,CASSPLETGNTIYF
TRBJ1-2,TRBV14,once,-,TGTGCCAGCAGCCTCGGGGGGTCGGGTAACTATGGCTACACCTTC,CASSLGGSGNYGYTF
TRBJ2-1,TRBV2,-,-,TGTGCCAGCATTGTAGGGCCACCCCCGGTTTACAATGAGCAGTTCTTC,CASIVGPPPVYNEQFF
TRBJ1-2,TRBV7-9,-,-,TGTGCCAGCAGCTCGGACACGCGGAGGGTCCTTTATGGCTACACCTTC,CASSSDTRRVLYGYTF
TRBJ1-5,TRBV24-1,-,-,TGTGCCACCAGCGGCGGTGTCAATCAGCCCCAGCATTTT,CATSGGVNQPQHF
TRBJ2-3,TRBV27,-,TRBD1,TGTGCCAGCAGTCGGTCGGAGGACAGGAGCACAGATACGCAGTATTTT,CASSRSEDRSTDTQYF
TRBJ2-1,TRBV24-1,-,-,TGTGCCACCAGTGATAGGGGGGATGAGCAGTTCTTC,CATSDRGDEQFF
TRBJ1-5,TRBV25-1,-,-,TGTGACCCAGGTTGCAATAGCAATCAGCCCCAGCATTTT,CDPGCNSNQPQHF
TRBJ1-1,TRBV27,-,-,TGTGCCAGCAAACGGGCGTACGACACTGAAGCTTTCTTT,CASKRAYDTEAFF
TRBJ1-2,TRBV5-5,-,-,TGTGCCAGCAGCTTGGCAGGGCTGATCTATGGCTACACCTTC,CASSLAGLIYGYTF
TRBJ1-1,TRBV4-3,few,TRBD1,TGCGCCAGCAGCCAAGATCACAGGGGGAACACTGAAGCTTTCTTT,CASSQDHRGNTEAFF
TRBJ2-7,TRBV10-2,-,TRBD2,TGCGCCAGCAAACTAGCGGGGGGCACCTACGAGCAGTACTTC,CASKLAGGTYEQYF
TRBJ2-3,TRBV19,-,-,TGTGCCAGTAGTCCCCAAAGCACAGATACGCAGTATTTT,CASSPQSTDTQYF
TRBJ1-2,TRBV7-9,-,TRBD1,TGTGCCAGCAGCTTAGGGACAGGGGGCTCGTATGGCTACACCTTC,CASSLGTGGSYGYTF
TRBJ1-5,TRBV5-1,-,-,TGCGCCAGCAGCACAGATGGGAATCAGCCCCAGCATTTT,CASSTDGNQPQHF
TRBJ2-5,TRBV24-1,-,TRBD2,TGTGCCACCAGTGATACCGGACTAGTCGAGACCCAGTACTTC,CATSDTGLVETQYF
TRBJ2-1,TRBV2,-,-,TGTGCCAGCAGTGAGGCGGGTGTAACCTACAATGAGCAGTTCTTC,CASSEAGVTYNEQFF
TRBJ2-7,TRBV10-3,-,-,TGTGCCATCAGCCGGGACACATACGAGCAGTACTTC,CAISRDTYEQYF
TRBJ2-4,TRBV7-2,few,-,TGTGCCAGCAGCTTACCCGGGCTCGCCAAAAACATTCAGTACTTC,CASSLPGLAKNIQYF
TRBJ1-2,TRBV2,-,TRBD1,TGTGCCAGCAGTGAATCGACAGGGAGGGGCTACACCTTC,CASSESTGRGYTF
TRBJ2-3,TRBV28,-,-,TGTGCCAGCAGTTTACGGACGGTCACAGATACGCAGTATTTT,CASSLRTVTDTQYF
TRBJ2-7,TRBV20-1,-,TRBD1,TGCAGTGCTAGTGACCGGGACAGGGGATACGAGCAGTACTTC,CSASDRDRGYEQYF